This T cell receptor (beta chain) is drawn from a study of blood T cell repertoires in COVID-19. Study at large: The cDNA or gDNA used as material had been derived from T cells, B-cell-depleted T cells, or PBMCs.

The CDR3 totals 14 residues. Germline assignment: CDR1 MNHEY and CDR2 SVGEGT. Trimming removed 5 bases from V and 2 bases from J, with 13 bases in between. As originally analysed: Amplification from reference gene primers served as the basis for estimated nucleated cell counts. Produced via immunoSEQ multiplex PCR; TCRdb's table is partial and in-frame only. That table is the source of V, J and clone size, and D and trimming were worked out from the DNA. This table holds about 200,000 clones, roughly nine tenths found once. The sequence derives from a woman in her 70s with acute or convalescent COVID-19. The sample was peripheral blood. V and J are TRBV6-2 or TRBV6-3 and TRBJ2-7; D is perhaps TRBD1 (6 bases). This CDR3 is CASSQTGLTYEQYF. CDR3 DNA: TGTGCCAGCAGTCAAACAGGGCTCACCTACGAGCAGTACTTC.